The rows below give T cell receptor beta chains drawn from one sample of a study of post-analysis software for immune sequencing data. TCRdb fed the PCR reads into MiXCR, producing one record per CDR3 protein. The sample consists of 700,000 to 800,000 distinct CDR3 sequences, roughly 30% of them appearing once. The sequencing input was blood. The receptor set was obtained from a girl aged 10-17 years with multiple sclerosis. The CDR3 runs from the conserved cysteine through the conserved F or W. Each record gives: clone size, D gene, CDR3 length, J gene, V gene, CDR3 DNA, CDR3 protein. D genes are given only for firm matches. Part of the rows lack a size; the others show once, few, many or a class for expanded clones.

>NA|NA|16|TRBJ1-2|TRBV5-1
TGCGCCAGCAGCTTGGCCGGGGGGATCCCTAACTATGGCTACACCTTC
CASSLAGGIPNYGYTF
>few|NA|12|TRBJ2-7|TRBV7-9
TGTGCCAGCAGCCGGACTCCGCGCGAGCAGTACTTC
CASSRTPREQYF
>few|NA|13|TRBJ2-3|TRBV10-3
TGTGCCATCAGTGACGGGGGCACAGATACGCAGTATTTT
CAISDGGTDTQYF
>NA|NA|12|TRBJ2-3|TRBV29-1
TGCTCCCTCTCGGGGGCGGCAGATACGCAGTATTTT
CSLSGAADTQYF
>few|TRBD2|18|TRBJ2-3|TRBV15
TGTGCCACCAGCAGATCGCCGGGACTAGCGGGGAGCACAGATACGCAGTATTTT
CATSRSPGLAGSTDTQYF
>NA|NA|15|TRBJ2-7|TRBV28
TGTGCCAGCAGACCAGGGACGGTAGCATCCTACGAGCAGTACTTC
CASRPGTVASYEQYF
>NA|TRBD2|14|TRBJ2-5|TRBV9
TGTGCCAGCAGCGTATCCACTAGCGGGGGGACCCAGTACTTC
CASSVSTSGGTQYF
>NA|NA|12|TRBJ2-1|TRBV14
TGTGCCAGCAGCCAAGGGGTAGTTGGCCAGTTCTTC
CASSQGVVGQFF
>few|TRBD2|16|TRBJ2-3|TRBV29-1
TGCAGCGTTGAAGGCCCTAGCGGGCGTCGGGTAGATACGCAGTATTTT
CSVEGPSGRRVDTQYF
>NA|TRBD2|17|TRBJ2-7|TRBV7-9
TGTGCCAGCACCCCCCGGGTAGCGGGAGGCAAAAGCTACGAGCAGTACTTC
CASTPRVAGGKSYEQYF
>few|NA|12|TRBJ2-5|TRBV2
TGTGCCAGCATAGGGGGTCGCGAGACCCAGTACTTC
CASIGGRETQYF
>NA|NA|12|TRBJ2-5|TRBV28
TGTGCCAGCGGGGAGGTCCCAGAGACCCAGTACTTC
CASGEVPETQYF
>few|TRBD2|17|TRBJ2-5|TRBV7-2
TGTGCCAGCAGCCCTGAGACTAGCGGGCTGTACCAAGAGACCCAGTACTTC
CASSPETSGLYQETQYF
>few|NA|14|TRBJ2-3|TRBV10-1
TGCGCCAGCAGTGCAATGGTTAGCACAGATACGCAGTATTTT
CASSAMVSTDTQYF
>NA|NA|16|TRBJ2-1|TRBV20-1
TGCAGTGCTAGAGAACAGCCAGCGGATACCTACAATGAGCAGTTCTTC
CSAREQPADTYNEQFF